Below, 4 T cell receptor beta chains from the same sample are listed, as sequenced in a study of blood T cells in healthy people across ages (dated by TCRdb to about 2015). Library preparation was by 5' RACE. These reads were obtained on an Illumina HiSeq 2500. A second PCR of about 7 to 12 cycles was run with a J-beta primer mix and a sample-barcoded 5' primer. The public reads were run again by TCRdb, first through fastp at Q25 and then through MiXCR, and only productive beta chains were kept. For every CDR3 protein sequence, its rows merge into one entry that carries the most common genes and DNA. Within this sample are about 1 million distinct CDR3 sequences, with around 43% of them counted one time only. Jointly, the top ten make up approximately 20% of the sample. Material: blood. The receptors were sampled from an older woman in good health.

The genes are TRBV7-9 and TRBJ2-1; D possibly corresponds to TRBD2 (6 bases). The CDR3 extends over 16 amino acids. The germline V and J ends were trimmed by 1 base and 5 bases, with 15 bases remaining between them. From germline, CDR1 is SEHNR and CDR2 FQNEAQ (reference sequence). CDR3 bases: TGTGCCAGCAGCTTAGGATCGGGAGTCCCTCACAATGAGCAGTTCTTC. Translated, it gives CASSLGSGVPHNEQFF.

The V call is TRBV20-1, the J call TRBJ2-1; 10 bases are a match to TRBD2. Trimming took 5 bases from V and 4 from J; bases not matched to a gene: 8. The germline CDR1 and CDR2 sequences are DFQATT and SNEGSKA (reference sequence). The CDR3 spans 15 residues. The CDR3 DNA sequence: TGCAGTGCTGAGACCGGGACTAGCGCGTACAATGAGCAGTTCTTC. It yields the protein CSAETGTSAYNEQFF.

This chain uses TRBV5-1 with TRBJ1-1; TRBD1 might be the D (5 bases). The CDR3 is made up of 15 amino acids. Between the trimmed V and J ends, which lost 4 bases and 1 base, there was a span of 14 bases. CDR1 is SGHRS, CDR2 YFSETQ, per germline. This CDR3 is CASSADQGWNTEAFF. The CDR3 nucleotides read TGCGCCAGCAGCGCCGACCAGGGTTGGAACACTGAAGCTTTCTTT.

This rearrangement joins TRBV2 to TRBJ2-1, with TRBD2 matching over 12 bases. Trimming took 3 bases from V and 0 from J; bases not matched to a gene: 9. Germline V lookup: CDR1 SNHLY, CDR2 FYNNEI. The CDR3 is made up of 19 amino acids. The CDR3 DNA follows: TGTGCCAGCAGTGACAGGACTAGCGGGATGCGAAGCTCCTACAATGAGCAGTTCTTC. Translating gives CASSDRTSGMRSSYNEQFF.